This T cell receptor beta chain was obtained from a study of cytomegalovirus exposure and HLA in healthy donors. Overall study findings and caveats: The number of N-insertions in an Asian-associated ancestry cluster was reportedly below the roughly 660-donor mean in a later analysis. Researchers catalogued roughly 170 TCR beta chains as cytomegalovirus-associated.

The CDR3 length is 15 residues. Germline V gene data show CDR1 as SSHAT and CDR2 as FNYEAQ (reference sequence). This clone turned up a few times. Its cognate antigen is unknown. The junction departs from the called germline gene at one end, perhaps through a read error. The PCR ran on 60 Vbeta and 13 Jbeta primers. TCRdb's table, derived via immunoSEQ multiplex PCR, lists solely in-frame clones and lacks some. The profile shows about 130,000 clones, around 80% of them singletons. V and J are TRBV7-7 and TRBJ2-2; D may be TRBD1 (5 bases). The source material was PBMCs. The TCR comes from a man under 40 in good health and CMV-seropositive. The CDR3 protein is CASTTGDSNTGELFF. CDR3 DNA: TGTGCTAGCACCACAGGCGACTCGAACACCGGGGAGCTGTTTTTT. The entire variable domain, with the rest obtained from reference TRBV7-7 and TRBJ2-2, is as follows: GAGVSQSPRYKVTKRGQDVTLRCDPISSHATLYWYQQALGQGPEFLTYFNYEAQPDKSGLPSDRFSAERPEGSISTLTIQRTEQRDSAMYRCASTTGDSNTGELFFGEGSRLTVL.